The rows below give T cell receptor beta chains drawn from one sample of a study of blood T cell repertoires in COVID-19. Data came from immunoSEQ multiplex PCR; TCRdb stores just in-frame clones and leaves some out. The sample has roughly 40,000 clones; around four fifths are singletons. The sample taken for sequencing was peripheral blood. These receptor sequences come from a woman of 80 years or more with active or convalescent COVID-19. CDR3s include the opening cysteine and the closing phenylalanine or tryptophan. D genes are given only for firm matches. Where a row states a size, it is once, few, many or the class of an expanded clone; other rows omit it.

D gene	J gene	clone size	V gene	CDR3 DNA	CDR3 protein
.	TRBJ2-2	few	TRBV27	TGTGCCAGCAAACGTAGCGGGAACACCGGGGAGCTGTTTTTT	CASKRSGNTGELFF
TRBD1	TRBJ1-2	.	TRBV28	TGTGCCAGCAGAGGACAGGGCGAAGCATCTAACTATGGCTACACCTTC	CASRGQGEASNYGYTF
TRBD1	TRBJ1-2	.	TRBV28	TGTGCCAGCAGTTTCCGGGACAGGGGTGGCTACACCTTC	CASSFRDRGGYTF
TRBD1	TRBJ1-4	.	TRBV28	TGTGCCAGCAGTTTAGGGACAGGGAGGGCTGAAGAAAAACTGTTTTTT	CASSLGTGRAEEKLFF
.	TRBJ2-4	.	TRBV28	TGTGCCAGCAGTCCGTATACCAAAAACATTCAGTACTTC	CASSPYTKNIQYF
TRBD2	TRBJ2-1	.	TRBV18	TGTGCCAGCTCACCACCGTCGGGAGGGATTTACAATGAGCAGTTCTTC	CASSPPSGGIYNEQFF
.	TRBJ1-1	.	TRBV28	TGTGCCAGCAGTTTTCTGGGGGGAAGAACTGAAGCTTTCTTT	CASSFLGGRTEAFF
TRBD2	TRBJ2-1	.	TRBV10-3	TGTGCCATCAGTGCGCTAGCGGGACATAGGAATGAGCAGTTCTTC	CAISALAGHRNEQFF
TRBD2	TRBJ2-1	.	TRBV6-2/TRBV6-3	TGTGCCAGCAGTAAACGGACTAGCGGGAGGAATGAGCAGTTCTTC	CASSKRTSGRNEQFF
TRBD1	TRBJ2-7	.	TRBV7-9	TGTGCCAGCAGCCATTCCGGGACAGAAACTTACGAGCAGTACTTC	CASSHSGTETYEQYF
TRBD1	TRBJ2-2	.	TRBV23-1	TGCGCCAGCAGTCAATCGTCGGGACAGAGAACCGGGGAGCTGTTTTTT	CASSQSSGQRTGELFF
.	TRBJ2-3	.	TRBV28	TGTGCCAGCATTCGAGCTTTCGGCACAGATACGCAGTATTTT	CASIRAFGTDTQYF
.	TRBJ2-7	.	TRBV2	TGTGCCAGCAGTGATTTCGCGGCCCGGGGCGAGCAGTACTTC	CASSDFAARGEQYF
TRBD2	TRBJ2-7	.	TRBV28	TGTGCCAGCAGTTTGCCGGAGGCGGTAGCGGGAGGTTCCTACGAGCAGTACTTC	CASSLPEAVAGGSYEQYF
TRBD1	TRBJ2-5	.	TRBV7-2	TGTGCCAGCAGGTACACAGGGGGCCGGTATGAGACCCAGTACTTC	CASRYTGGRYETQYF
TRBD2	TRBJ2-7	.	TRBV28	TGTGCCAGCAGTTTAGCGGGAGGGCCTAAAGGCGAGCAGTACTTC	CASSLAGGPKGEQYF
TRBD1	TRBJ1-6	.	TRBV9	TGTGCCAGCAGCCCAGGGACAGGATATAATTCACCCCTCCACTTT	CASSPGTGYNSPLHF
.	TRBJ2-5	.	TRBV7-8	TGTGCCAGCAGCCCCCCAGCACAGGAGACCCAGTACTTC	CASSPPAQETQYF
.	TRBJ1-4	.	TRBV27	TGTGCCAGCAGTGGGACTGCAACTAATGAAAAACTGTTTTTT	CASSGTATNEKLFF
.	TRBJ2-3	.	TRBV14	TGTGCCAGCAGCCAAGATCGAGGCCAGACCCCCACAGATACGCAGTATTTT	CASSQDRGQTPTDTQYF
.	TRBJ2-1	few	TRBV28	TGTGCCAGCAGGTTGACTACTAACAATGAGCAGTTCTTC	CASRLTTNNEQFF
.	TRBJ1-2	.	TRBV7-8	TGTGCCAGCAGCCCCGGCGGGGTTAACTATGGCTACACCTTC	CASSPGGVNYGYTF
.	TRBJ2-5	.	TRBV9	TGTGCCAGCAGCGTAGCTCACCAAGAGACCCAGTACTTC	CASSVAHQETQYF
TRBD2	TRBJ2-3	.	TRBV2	TGTGCCAGCAGTGAAATAGGGCTTGCGGGAGCTAACACAGATACGCAGTATTTT	CASSEIGLAGANTDTQYF
TRBD1	TRBJ2-7	.	TRBV4-1	TGCGCCAGCAGCCAAGATGCGAGGACAGGGCACTACGAGCAGTACTTC	CASSQDARTGHYEQYF
.	TRBJ2-7	.	TRBV30	TGTGCCTGGAAGGTTTCAGGCTCCTACGAGCAGTACTTC	CAWKVSGSYEQYF
.	TRBJ1-1	.	TRBV2	TGTGCCAGCAGGGCGGACAGGAACACTGAAGCTTTCTTT	CASRADRNTEAFF
.	TRBJ2-3	.	TRBV3-1/TRBV3-2	TGTGCCAGCAGCCTAGTCTTGGATACGCAGTATTTT	CASSLVLDTQYF
TRBD1	TRBJ1-1	.	TRBV11-2	TGTGCCAGCAGCCCGGGACAGGGAATGACTGAAGCTTTCTTT	CASSPGQGMTEAFF
.	TRBJ1-1	.	TRBV5-6	TGTGCCAGCAGCTTGGTGCTTACCAGGAGGGCTGAAGCTTTCTTT	CASSLVLTRRAEAFF
.	TRBJ2-7	.	TRBV19	TGTGCCAGTAGTTCGCGGGACGGCCTCTACGAGCAGTACTTC	CASSSRDGLYEQYF